One sample yielded the 10 T cell receptor beta chains listed below, sequenced in a study of blood T cells in healthy people across ages. A second PCR, run for about 6 to 11 cycles, used a sample-barcoded 5' primer plus a J-beta primer mix. TCRdb ran MiXCR on the 5' RACE reads and lists one entry per CDR3 protein. The table lists roughly 700,000 distinct CDR3 sequences, 32% of them singletons. Sequencing used blood. Receptors originate from an elderly woman in good health.

The chain joins TRBV6-2 or TRBV6-3 to TRBJ2-3, with TRBD1 matching 8 bases. The CDR3 totals 15 residues. V shed 2 bases, J shed 6 bases, and the junction held 7 bases outside the gene matches. CDR1 and CDR2 (germline): MNHEY, SVGEGT. The DNA of the CDR3 is TGTGCCAGCAGTTACGGGGGACAGGAGACGGATACGCAGTATTTT. This translates into CASSYGGQETDTQYF.

This clonotype was recorded many times. This chain connects TRBV7-3 to TRBJ1-4, with TRBD1 identical over 8 bases. V lost 2 bases, J lost 8 bases, and 7 bases stayed unmatched. Looked up from germline, CDR1 is SGHTA and CDR2 is FQGTGA. CDR3 size: 15 residues. The CDR3 protein is CASSLQGARGEKLFF. The CDR3 DNA is TGTGCCAGCAGCTTACAGGGGGCTCGGGGGGAAAAACTGTTTTTT.

This clonotype was seen many times. The V and J genes are TRBV5-5 and TRBJ2-5; D possibly corresponds to TRBD1 (5 bases). Per germline, CDR1 SGHKS and CDR2 YYEKEE (reference sequence). CDR3 size: 14 residues. V lost 0 bases and J lost 5, with 11 bases in between. CDR3 sequence (DNA): TGTGCCAGCAGCTTGGAGGGGATCGTGGAGACCCAGTACTTC. Its translation is CASSLEGIVETQYF.

The sample holds many counts of this clonotype. J is TRBJ2-5 and V is TRBV29-1; 8 bases agree with TRBD1. The germline V gene encodes CDR1 SQVTM and CDR2 ANQGSEA. J gave up 1 base and V 7 bases, and 2 bases lay outside the gene matches. There are 12 residues in the CDR3. CDR3 bases: TGCAGCGCTGGACAGGGCCAAGAGACCCAGTACTTC. Translated, it gives CSAGQGQETQYF.

The chain combines TRBV7-9 with TRBJ1-5; the D is unclear. Germline V lookup: CDR1 SEHNR, CDR2 FQNEAQ (reference sequence). The length of the CDR3 is 15 residues. V shed 5 bases and J shed 7 bases, with 18 bases lying between them. The CDR3 nucleotides are TGTGCCAGCAGCCCTTCTCGAGGGCCCAGGCAGCCCCAGCATTTT. It specifies CASSPSRGPRQPQHF. Together with reference TRBV7-9 and TRBJ1-5, the CDR3 gives the full variable domain: DTGVSQNPRHKITKRGQNVTFRCDPISEHNRLYWYRQTLGQGPEFLTYFQNEAQLEKSRLLSDRFSAERPKGSFSTLEIQRTEQGDSAMYLCASSPSRGPRQPQHFGDGTRLSIL.

This clonotype was detected ten times or more. The chain has TRBV9 and TRBJ2-7, with D possibly matching TRBD1 (5 bases). Trimming took off 7 bases at V and 6 bases at J, with 23 bases between the two ends. CDR1 is SGDLS, CDR2 YYNGEE, per germline. The CDR3 length is 15 residues. CDR3 in DNA: TGTGCCAGCTCCTTAGGGGATAGGCTAACCGGCGAGCAGTACTTC. This codes for CASSLGDRLTGEQYF.

In this sample, this clonotype turned up many times. This sequence joins TRBV9 and TRBJ1-2; a possible D gene is TRBD1 (5 bases). V was trimmed by 2 bases and J by 5 bases, leaving 13 bases between them. CDR3 size: 14 residues. The germline CDR1 and CDR2 sequences are SGDLS and YYNGEE. For the CDR3, the DNA is TGTGCCAGCAGCGTCTTGGACGGGGGGTATGGCTACACCTTC. This codes for CASSVLDGGYGYTF.

The rearrangement uses TRBV20-1 and TRBJ2-5, with TRBD1 matching over 8 bases. Judging by the DNA end, TRBJ2-7 fits better; the J call may be wrong. Germline CDR1 is DFQATT and CDR2 is SNEGSKA (reference sequence). This CDR3 region has 12 residues. The chain's CDR3 is CSAPPDRDEQYF. CDR3 nucleotides: TGCAGTGCTCCTCCGGACAGGGACGAGCAGTACTTC.

This clonotype was found many times. This chain uses TRBV7-2 with TRBJ1-2, with a weak D call TRBD1 (5 bases). Germline-derived CDR1 and CDR2 are SGHTA and FQGNSA. V lost 5 bases to trimming and J lost 10 bases, with 23 bases between them. The CDR3 is 15 residues long. The CDR3 DNA follows: TGTGCCAGCAGCCCCAGCGCTGGGGGAATAAAGGACTACACCTTC. It codes for CASSPSAGGIKDYTF.

Many counts were recorded for this clonotype. The chain employs TRBV20-1 and TRBJ1-5; tentatively, D is TRBD1 (5 bases). Germline-derived CDR1 and CDR2 are DFQATT and SNEGSKA (reference sequence). The CDR3 covers 13 residues. The CDR3: CRPFRDGGQPQHF. CDR3 nucleotides: TGCAGGCCTTTCCGGGACGGGGGGCAGCCCCAGCATTTT.